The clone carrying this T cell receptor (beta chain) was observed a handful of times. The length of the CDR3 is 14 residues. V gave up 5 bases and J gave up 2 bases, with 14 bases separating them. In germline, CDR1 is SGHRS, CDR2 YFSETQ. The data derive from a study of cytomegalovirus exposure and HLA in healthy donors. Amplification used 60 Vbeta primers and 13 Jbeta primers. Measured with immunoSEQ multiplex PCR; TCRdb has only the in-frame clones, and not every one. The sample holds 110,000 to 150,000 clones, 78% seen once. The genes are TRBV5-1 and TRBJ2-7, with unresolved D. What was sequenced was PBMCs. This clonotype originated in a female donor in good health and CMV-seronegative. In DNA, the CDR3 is TGCGCCAGCAGACCGGAGCCCTCAACCTACGAGCAGTACTTC. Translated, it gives CASRPEPSTYEQYF.